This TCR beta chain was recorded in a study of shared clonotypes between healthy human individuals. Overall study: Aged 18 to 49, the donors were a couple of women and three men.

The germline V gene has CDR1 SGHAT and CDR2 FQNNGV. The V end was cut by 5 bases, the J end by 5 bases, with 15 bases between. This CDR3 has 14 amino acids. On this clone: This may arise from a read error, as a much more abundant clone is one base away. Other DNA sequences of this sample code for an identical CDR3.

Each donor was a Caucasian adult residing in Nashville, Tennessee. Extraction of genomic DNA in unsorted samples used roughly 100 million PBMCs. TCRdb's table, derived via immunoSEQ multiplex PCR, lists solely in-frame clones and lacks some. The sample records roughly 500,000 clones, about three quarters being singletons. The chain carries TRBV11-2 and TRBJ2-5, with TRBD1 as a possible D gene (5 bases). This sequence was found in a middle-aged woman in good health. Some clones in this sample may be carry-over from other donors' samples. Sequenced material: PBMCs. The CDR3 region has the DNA TGTGCCAGCAGCCCGGGCCAGGGCAGGGAGACCCAGTACTTC. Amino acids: CASSPGQGRETQYF.